The 20 T cell receptor beta chains below come from one sample, sequenced in a study of blood T cell repertoires in COVID-19. Produced via immunoSEQ multiplex PCR; TCRdb's table is partial and in-frame only. Of 250,000 to 350,000 clones listed, 87% are singletons. The sequenced sample consisted of peripheral blood. The receptors originated from a woman between 45 and 60 years old who had recovered from COVID-19.

This chain uses TRBV7-3 with TRBJ1-2, with D perhaps matching TRBD1 (5 bases). The CDR3 has 13 amino acids. The V end lost 5 bases, the J end lost 8 bases, and 15 bases lay between the germline ends. The germline gives CDR1 SGHTA, CDR2 FQGTGA. The CDR3 DNA reads TGTGCCAGCAGCCCTGGTGGGGCTGGGGGCTACACCTTC. It codes for CASSPGGAGGYTF.

The count of this clone is one. The V call is TRBV6-5, the J call TRBJ2-5; weak D call: TRBD1 (5 bases). Per the germline V gene, CDR1 is MNHEY and CDR2 is SVGAGI. V was pared by 6 bases and J by 0 bases, with 11 bases between. The CDR3 is 14 residues long. CDR3 region: CASSGQPYQETQYF. The DNA for the CDR3 is TGTGCCAGCAGCGGACAACCGTACCAAGAGACCCAGTACTTC.

In its sample, this clone was seen many times. The gene calls are TRBV4-3 and TRBJ2-7; 9 bases fit TRBD1. The CDR3 is made up of 16 amino acids. The V gene end was trimmed by 0 bases and the J gene end by 5 bases; junction bases not matched to a gene: 8. Germline V gene data show CDR1 as LGHNA and CDR2 as YSLEER. CDR3 protein: CASSQEGTGRLNEQYF. The CDR3 DNA sequence: TGCGCCAGCAGCCAAGAAGGGACAGGGAGATTAAACGAGCAGTACTTC.

This chain links TRBV6-2 or TRBV6-3 with TRBJ2-5, with TRBD2 matching 13 bases. The CDR3 sequence is 15 residues long. With V trimmed by 4 bases and J by 5 bases, 4 bases remained unmatched. Looked up from germline, CDR1 is MNHEY and CDR2 is SVGEGT. Here the CDR3 reads CASSLTSGRWETQYF. The CDR3 coding sequence is TGTGCCAGCAGTTTGACTAGCGGGAGGTGGGAGACCCAGTACTTC.

The rearrangement joins TRBV7-2 to TRBJ1-2; D remains unclear. V was shortened by 2 bases and J by 4 bases, with 14 bases between the two germline ends. There are 15 residues in the CDR3. Germline V gives CDR1 SGHTA, CDR2 FQGNSA. Here the CDR3 reads CASSLPPAGFYGYTF. In DNA form, the CDR3 reads TGTGCCAGCAGCTTACCTCCTGCAGGTTTCTATGGCTACACCTTC.

The chain carries TRBV28 and TRBJ1-5; no reliable D call. Germline assignment: CDR1 MDHEN and CDR2 SYDVKM. This CDR3 has 15 amino acids. V shed 2 bases and J shed 12 bases, with 20 bases lying between them. The CDR3 reads CASSLRRTFQSGQHF. The CDR3 DNA follows: TGTGCCAGCAGTTTACGTCGGACTTTCCAATCAGGCCAGCATTTT.

This clone was observed once. One end of the junction is discordant with germline, which a read error may explain. The chain links TRBV5-4 to TRBJ2-3, with 10 bases identical to TRBD1. This CDR3 has 15 residues. CDR1 is SGHNT and CDR2 is YYREEE in the germline V gene (reference sequence). In DNA, the CDR3 is TGTGCCAGCACCTTGGACAGGGGGTCATTAGATACGCAGTATTTT. This sequence encodes CASTLDRGSLDTQYF.

The J gene is TRBJ2-7, the V gene TRBV29-1, with D unresolved. Trimming cost V 4 bases and J 7 bases, with 23 bases left between them. The CDR3 runs 15 residues. Germline loops: CDR1 SQVTM, CDR2 ANQGSEA. The CDR3 spells CSVAVTSAMKREQYF. CDR3 bases: TGCAGCGTTGCTGTAACATCCGCCATGAAACGTGAGCAGTACTTC.

The genes are TRBV6-1 and TRBJ1-4; D possibly corresponds to TRBD1 (5 bases). The CDR3 runs 15 residues. Germline V gives CDR1 MNHNS, CDR2 SASEGT. V gave up 1 base and J gave up 7 bases, with 13 bases separating them. CDR3 DNA sequence: TGTGCCAGCAGTGAAGGGCGGGGGATGGGTGAAAAACTGTTTTTT. Protein sequence: CASSEGRGMGEKLFF.

The rearrangement links TRBV10-3 to TRBJ2-7; D is perhaps TRBD2 (5 bases). The germline CDR1 and CDR2 sequences are ENHRY and SYGVKD. This CDR3 has 16 residues. V was shortened by 2 bases and J by 6 bases, with 20 bases between the two germline ends. The CDR3 DNA follows: TGTGCCATCAGTGAGCAGGTCGGGGTGATGGTTGGCGAGCAGTACTTC. Translating gives CAISEQVGVMVGEQYF.

The chain recombines TRBV18 with TRBJ2-3; D is possibly TRBD2 (5 bases). Germline values: CDR1 KGHSH, CDR2 LQKENI. V was shortened by 3 bases and J by 0 bases, with 13 bases between the two germline ends. The CDR3 totals 16 residues. The CDR3 DNA is TGTGCCAGCTCACCGCTAGCCGGGGAGAGCACAGATACGCAGTATTTT. Its protein product is CASSPLAGESTDTQYF.

V is TRBV10-3 and J is TRBJ1-1; TRBD1 matches 9 bases. The CDR3 extends over 12 amino acids. From germline, CDR1 is ENHRY and CDR2 SYGVKD. With 5 bases clipped from V and 10 bases from J, the junction kept 5 bases outside the gene matches. The CDR3 reads CAISRQGDGAFF. CDR3 nucleotide sequence: TGTGCCATCAGTCGACAGGGGGATGGAGCTTTCTTT.

The rearrangement links TRBV3-1 (or the pseudogene TRBV3-2) to TRBJ2-2; 10 bases fit TRBD1. This CDR3 is built from 17 residues. J gave up 5 bases and V 5 bases, and 11 bases lay outside the gene matches. Germline V gene sequence: CDR1 LGHDT, CDR2 YNNKEL (reference sequence). CDR3 sequence reads: CASSAGPGTGVTGELFF. Written as DNA, the CDR3 is TGTGCCAGCAGCGCCGGGCCCGGGACAGGGGTTACCGGGGAGCTGTTTTTT.

This clone was counted a few times. The rearrangement uses TRBV3-1 (or the pseudogene TRBV3-2) and TRBJ1-1, with 8 bases that match TRBD1. This CDR3 has 14 amino acids. Germline trimming cut 1 base from V and 11 bases from J; bases unmatched to any gene: 9. The V gene's germline CDR1 is LGHDT and CDR2 YNNKEL (reference sequence). The DNA for the CDR3 is TGTGCCAGCAGCCAAGCCTCAGGGGGCATGGGGGCTTTCTTT. Amino acid sequence: CASSQASGGMGAFF.

The chain recombines TRBV10-2 with TRBJ1-2; maybe TRBD1 (6 bases). The CDR3 is 14 amino acids. V was clipped by 6 bases and J by 3 bases, with 14 bases between them. Germline V lookup: CDR1 WSHSY, CDR2 SAAADI. This chain's CDR3 is CASRIAGVDYGYTF. In nucleotides, the CDR3 is TGCGCCAGCAGGATAGCAGGGGTTGACTATGGCTACACCTTC.

This clone was detected only once. The chain joins TRBV21-1 to TRBJ2-6; the tabulated D call, TRBD1, remains unverified against the DNA. TRBV21-1 is deemed a pseudogene. This CDR3 has 17 amino acids. The CDR3 loop is CASSNSQGPPRANVLTF. CDR3 DNA: TGTGCCAGCAGCAACTCACAGGGCCCCCCTCGGGCCAACGTCCTGACTTTC.

J is TRBJ2-3 and V is TRBV30; D call uncertain. Germline V lookup: CDR1 GTSNPN, CDR2 SVGIG (reference sequence). The CDR3 loop spans 11 amino acids. Trimming cost V 5 bases and J 8 bases, with 11 bases left between them. The CDR3 sequence: CAWGITSTQYF. Written as DNA, the CDR3 is TGTGCCTGGGGCATTACGAGTACGCAGTATTTT.

V usage is TRBV5-4 and J usage is TRBJ1-1, with TRBD1 as a possible D gene (5 bases). Germline assignment: CDR1 SGHNT and CDR2 YYREEE (reference sequence). This CDR3 has 15 residues. The germline V and J ends were trimmed by 4 bases and 4 bases, with 17 bases remaining between them. The CDR3 sequence is CASSAAGRWGTEAFF. For the CDR3, the DNA is TGTGCCAGCAGCGCTGCAGGGAGGTGGGGCACTGAAGCTTTCTTT.

This chain connects TRBV28 to TRBJ1-1, with D tentatively TRBD1 (5 bases). CDR1 and CDR2 from the germline V gene are MDHEN and SYDVKM. Trimming removed 8 bases from V and 8 bases from J, with 15 bases in between. The CDR3 contains 12 residues. CDR3 amino acids: CASPGPGGEAFF. CDR3 bases: TGTGCCAGCCCTGGGCCGGGGGGGGAAGCTTTCTTT. The variable domain in full, with the rest retrieved from reference TRBV28 and TRBJ1-1, is DVKVTQSSRYLVKRTGEKVFLECVQDMDHENMFWYRQDPGLGLRLIYFSYDVKMKEKGDIPEGYSVSREKKERFSLILESASTNQTSMYLCASPGPGGEAFFGQGTRLTVV.

V gene TRBV29-1 combines with J gene TRBJ1-1; D not certain. The CDR3 sequence is 12 residues long. Germline V gene data show CDR1 as SQVTM and CDR2 as ANQGSEA. The germline V and J ends were trimmed by 3 bases and 0 bases, with 5 bases remaining between them. CDR3 sequence reads: CSVDLVNTEAFF. The CDR3 coding sequence is TGCAGCGTTGACCTCGTGAACACTGAAGCTTTCTTT.